The subject of this entry is one T cell receptor beta chain. Original handling: Estimation of nucleated cell counts was performed using reference gene primer amplification. TCRdb's copy holds only in-frame clones and misses some; the assay was immunoSEQ multiplex PCR. That table is the source of V, J and clone size, and D and trimming were worked out from the DNA. The data show roughly 53,000 clones, around four fifths seen once. This sample stems from a study of blood T cell repertoires in COVID-19. For the study at large: The United States, Italy and Spain provided the acute and convalescent COVID-19 samples. In each case, the material was cDNA or gDNA derived from T cells, B-cell-depleted T cells, or PBMCs.

This CDR3 contains 12 residues. Germline V CDR1 and CDR2: SGHRS, YFSETQ. Germline trimming cut 7 bases from V and 1 base from J; bases unmatched to any gene: 1. The sequencing input was peripheral blood. The J gene is TRBJ2-5, the V gene TRBV5-1; 7 bases are shared with TRBD1. The sequence was obtained from a man aged 50-59 years with acute or convalescent COVID-19. The CDR3, as DNA: TGCGCCAGCCGGGACAGCCAAGAGACCCAGTACTTC. This sequence encodes CASRDSQETQYF.